A selection of T cell receptor beta chains follows, all from one sample in a study of neoadjuvant anti-PD-1 for oral cavity cancer. Libraries were prepared by immunoSEQ multiplex PCR; TCRdb keeps only in-frame clonotypes and omits some of them. The sample lists thousands of clones, 70% to 80% seen once, with 3.5% to 5% in the top ten. Material: PBMCs, obtained after nivolumab (anti-PD-1) treatment. These receptors were taken from a person between 40 and 85 years old with oral cavity squamous cell carcinoma. Both conserved end residues are part of each CDR3. The order of the fields is J gene, V gene, clone size, D gene, CDR3 length, CDR3 DNA, CDR3 protein. The D gene is left open where the match is weak. Rows give clone size only sometimes, using once, few, many, or a class for an expanded clone.

TRBJ1-6	TRBV15	.	.	16	TGTGCCACCAGCAGGATGGGGAGCTCCTATAATTCACCCCTCCACTTT	CATSRMGSSYNSPLHF
TRBJ1-1	TRBV7-9	.	.	11	TGTGCCAGCAGCTTTGGCGGCGAAGCTTTCTTT	CASSFGGEAFF
TRBJ2-7	TRBV6-1	.	.	12	TGTGCCAGCAGTGAGGCTGCTTACGAGCAGTACTTC	CASSEAAYEQYF
TRBJ1-2	TRBV7-9	.	TRBD1	15	TGTGCCAGCAGCTCCTGGACAGGGAAAGGGCATGGCTACACCTTC	CASSSWTGKGHGYTF
TRBJ1-4	TRBV13	.	TRBD1	17	TGTGCCAGCAGCTTTCGGGACAGCCTGGCCTTAAATGAAAAACTGTTTTTT	CASSFRDSLALNEKLFF
TRBJ1-1	TRBV13	few	TRBD1	13	TGTGCCAGCAGGTCGGACAGGGGCAGGGAAGCTTTCTTT	CASRSDRGREAFF
TRBJ1-1	TRBV19	.	.	17	TGTGCCAGTAGTAGGTTCGGTGGTAGCGGCTGGAACACTGAAGCTTTCTTT	CASSRFGGSGWNTEAFF
TRBJ2-6	TRBV19	.	TRBD1	19	TGTGCCAGTAGTAGGGGCACCGGGACAGGCCCATCTGGGGCCAACGTCCTGACTTTC	CASSRGTGTGPSGANVLTF
TRBJ1-2	TRBV2	few	TRBD1	12	TGTGCCTGGACAGGGGATCGCTATGGCTACACCTTC	CAWTGDRYGYTF
TRBJ2-1	TRBV15	.	.	15	TGTGCCACCCTCCAAGGACGGAGCTCCTACAATGAGCAGTTCTTC	CATLQGRSSYNEQFF
TRBJ1-2	TRBV29-1	.	.	12	TGCAGCGCTCGTGAGGGGGGGTATGGCTACACCTTC	CSAREGGYGYTF
TRBJ1-1	TRBV6-5	.	.	13	TGTGCCAGCAGGCCACCCACCAGGGCTGAAGCTTTCTTT	CASRPPTRAEAFF
TRBJ1-2	TRBV27	.	TRBD1	12	TGTGCCAGCAGTTTCTACAGGGGTGGCTACACCTTC	CASSFYRGGYTF
TRBJ1-2	TRBV6-6	.	.	14	TGTGCCAGCAGTCAGGGCGGCGGGAACTATGGCTACACCTTC	CASSQGGGNYGYTF
TRBJ2-3	TRBV5-4	.	TRBD2	19	TGTGCCAGCAGCTACCTGCTTTTCGGACTAGCCCCGGAAGGTGATACGCAGTATTTT	CASSYLLFGLAPEGDTQYF
TRBJ2-5	TRBV6-5	.	.	14	TGTGCCAGCAGTTACTCCGACTACAGAGAGACCCAGTACTTC	CASSYSDYRETQYF
TRBJ1-2	TRBV14	.	.	13	TGTGCCAGCAGCCAAGATCTTGTAAAAGGCTACACCTTC	CASSQDLVKGYTF
TRBJ1-2	TRBV11-1	.	.	13	TGTGCCAGCAGCGACCCGCCGTCCTATGGCTACACCTTC	CASSDPPSYGYTF
TRBJ1-4	TRBV10-1	.	.	12	TGCGCCAGCAGTGAGTCCGGCTACGGACTGTTTTTT	CASSESGYGLFF
TRBJ2-1	TRBV2	.	TRBD2	15	TGTGCCAGCCAGGTGAGGACTAGCGGACACAATGAGCAGTTCTTC	CASQVRTSGHNEQFF
TRBJ1-1	TRBV5-6	.	.	12	TGTGCCAGCAGCTTACCGTCCACTGAAGCTTTCTTT	CASSLPSTEAFF
TRBJ2-2	TRBV29-1	.	TRBD2	15	TGCAGCGTGGGAATGACTAGCGGGGGAACCGGGGAGCTGTTTTTT	CSVGMTSGGTGELFF
TRBJ1-1	TRBV5-6	.	.	15	TGTGCCAGCAGCCCAGGTGCGAGCTCATACACTGAAGCTTTCTTT	CASSPGASSYTEAFF
TRBJ1-1	TRBV7-9	.	.	15	TGTGCCAGCAGCACCCGGACCCACGGGAGGACTGAAGCTTTCTTT	CASSTRTHGRTEAFF
TRBJ2-1	TRBV6-8	.	.	9	TGTGCCAGCAGTTTTGAAGCGTTCTTC	CASSFEAFF
TRBJ1-1	TRBV10-3	.	.	14	TGTGCCATCAGTGAGTCGACAGGGAACACTGAAGCTTTCTTT	CAISESTGNTEAFF
TRBJ2-2	TRBV2	few	.	17	TGTGCCAGCAGTGAACGCGGGACAGTTTATAACACCGGGGAGCTGTTTTTT	CASSERGTVYNTGELFF
TRBJ1-4	TRBV19	.	.	12	TGTGCCAGTACCCAGGAAGGGGAAAAACTGTTTTTT	CASTQEGEKLFF
TRBJ2-5	TRBV5-1	.	TRBD1	15	TGCGCCAGCAGCTATACAGGGGTCGTTCGGGAGACCCAGTACTTC	CASSYTGVVRETQYF
TRBJ1-6	TRBV6-1	once	TRBD1	15	TGTGCCAGCAGTCTACAGACAGGGTGGAATTCACCCCTCCACTTT	CASSLQTGWNSPLHF
TRBJ2-5	TRBV27	few	.	14	TGTGCCAGCAGTTTAGTGGCGGCGAAAGAGACCCAGTACTTC	CASSLVAAKETQYF
TRBJ1-2	TRBV5-1	few	TRBD1	16	TGCGCCAGCAGCGCCGGACAGGGGGCGCGTTTAGTTGGCTACACCTTC	CASSAGQGARLVGYTF
TRBJ2-4	TRBV25-1	.	TRBD1	15	TGTGCCAGCAGCGAGGGACAGCTAGCCAAGGACATTCAGTACTTC	CASSEGQLAKDIQYF
TRBJ1-2	TRBV6-5	.	.	14	TGTGCCAGCAGTTACTCGCGGGAGCCCTATGGCTACACCTTC	CASSYSREPYGYTF
TRBJ1-1	TRBV19	.	TRBD1	16	TGTGCCAGTAGTACCATCACAGGGGCGGTGAACACTGAAGCTTTCTTT	CASSTITGAVNTEAFF
TRBJ1-1	TRBV14	few	.	17	TGTGCCAGCAGCCAAGTTAGTGCGCCTCGACCAAACACTGAAGCTTTCTTT	CASSQVSAPRPNTEAFF
TRBJ1-6	TRBV4-1	few	.	15	TGCGCCAGCAGCCAGCCCGGGGGATTTAATTCACCCCTCCACTTT	CASSQPGGFNSPLHF
TRBJ1-2	TRBV5-1	.	.	18	TGCGCCAGCAGCTTGGTTCCACCCCAACAGGGCCGAGGATTGCACTACACCTTC	CASSLVPPQQGRGLHYTF
TRBJ1-1	TRBV5-6	.	.	15	TGTGCCAGCAGCTTGGGAACAGGATTGAACACTGAAGCTTTCTTT	CASSLGTGLNTEAFF
TRBJ1-1	TRBV9	.	.	14	TGTGCCAGCAGCCTAACCAGGGTAAACACTGAAGCTTTCTTT	CASSLTRVNTEAFF
TRBJ2-1	TRBV5-6	.	TRBD2	15	TGTGCCAGCTTCGCTAGCGGCAGTTCCTACAATGAGCAGTTCTTC	CASFASGSSYNEQFF
TRBJ2-1	TRBV2	few	.	16	TGTGCCAGCAGGAATCAGGGCTCAAGCTCCTACAATGAGCAGTTCTTC	CASRNQGSSSYNEQFF
TRBJ1-1	TRBV11-2	.	TRBD1	17	TGTGCCAGCAGCTTATGGGACAGTGGCGCCCCACACACTGAAGCTTTCTTT	CASSLWDSGAPHTEAFF
TRBJ2-2	TRBV12-5	few	.	15	TGTGCTAGTGGCCCGGGGACCGCCGGAACCGGGGAGCTGTTTTTT	CASGPGTAGTGELFF
TRBJ2-2	TRBV19	.	TRBD1	17	TGTGCCAGTAGCCCCCTTGGACAGGGCGCAATGACCGGGGAGCTGTTTTTT	CASSPLGQGAMTGELFF
TRBJ2-7	TRBV19	.	.	16	TGTGCCAGTAGTATCCGGCAGGGGAACCCTCCCGACGAGCAGTACTTC	CASSIRQGNPPDEQYF
TRBJ2-1	TRBV7-7	.	.	16	TGTGCCAGCAGCCGGGACATTCAGAGAGCTAACAATGAGCAGTTCTTC	CASSRDIQRANNEQFF
TRBJ1-3	TRBV18	.	.	19	TGTGCCAGTTCTCCAATTCGGGCCAAAACTTTTAACTCTGGAAACACCATATATTTT	CASSPIRAKTFNSGNTIYF
TRBJ2-3	TRBV5-8	.	.	17	TGTGCCAGCGTTAAACTTATTGACACGACGAAAGGCGATACGCAGTATTTT	CASVKLIDTTKGDTQYF
TRBJ1-1	TRBV19	once	TRBD1	16	TGTGCCAGTAGCCCCCGGGCAGGGGGTCGGAACACTGAAGCTTTCTTT	CASSPRAGGRNTEAFF
TRBJ1-2	TRBV29-1	.	TRBD1	16	TGCAGCGTTGACTCCCCGGAACAGGGGAGGCTCTATGGCTACACCTTC	CSVDSPEQGRLYGYTF
TRBJ1-6	TRBV2	.	.	12	TGTGCCAGCATGGGGGGAGTGCCACCCCTCCACTTT	CASMGGVPPLHF
TRBJ2-3	TRBV5-4	.	TRBD2	15	TGTGCCAGCAGGATGGGACTAGGTGGATGGGATACGCAGTATTTT	CASRMGLGGWDTQYF
TRBJ1-2	TRBV7-8	.	.	13	TGTGCCAGCAGAGACTCCTCCAGGGGTGGCTACACCTTC	CASRDSSRGGYTF
TRBJ1-1	TRBV18	few	.	15	TGTGCCAGCTCACCCACTATGGGACAGAACACTGAAGCTTTCTTT	CASSPTMGQNTEAFF
TRBJ1-6	TRBV19	.	TRBD1	15	TGTGCCAGTAGACCCGGGACAGGGAATAATTCACCCCTCCACTTT	CASRPGTGNNSPLHF
TRBJ2-4	TRBV29-1	.	TRBD2	11	TGCAGCGTTGCGGGAGGGAACATTCAGTACTTC	CSVAGGNIQYF
TRBJ1-1	TRBV6-6	few	.	11	TGTGCCAGCAGTATGGACGCTGAAGCTTTCTTT	CASSMDAEAFF
TRBJ1-1	TRBV6-5	.	TRBD1	15	TGTGCCAGCAGTTTAGGACAGGGAATGAACACTGAAGCTTTCTTT	CASSLGQGMNTEAFF
TRBJ2-7	TRBV27	.	.	14	TGTGCCAGCAGTTTTTCGCGGATTCCCTACGAGCAGTACTTC	CASSFSRIPYEQYF